The entry below describes one TCR beta chain. Researchers ran the PCR with 60 Vbeta and 13 Jbeta primers. Authors' processing steps: Later, 65 million to 85 million unique TCR beta chains were counted in an analysis, and roughly 11 million of them were shared. Libraries were prepared by immunoSEQ multiplex PCR; TCRdb keeps only in-frame clonotypes and omits some of them. V and J calls and clone size are as listed in that table; D and trimming were resolved from the DNA. The sample lists around 110,000 clones; roughly 66% were seen once. The sample comes from a study of cytomegalovirus exposure and HLA in healthy donors. Germline CDR1 and CDR2: KGHSH and LQKENI. Germline trimming cut 6 bases from V and 5 bases from J; bases unmatched to any gene: 5. The CDR3 has 15 residues.

The TCR was taken from a young man in good health and CMV-seronegative. The chain links TRBV18 to TRBJ1-6; 9 nucleotides agree with TRBD1. The sequencing sample was made of PBMCs. CDR3 nucleotides: TGTGCCAGCTCCCCTGGACAGGGGAATAATTCACCCCTCCACTTT. Translation gives CASSPGQGNNSPLHF. Variable domain in full (rest from reference TRBV18 and TRBJ1-6): NAGVMQNPRHLVRRRGQEARLRCSPMKGHSHVYWYRQLPEEGLKFMVYLQKENIIDESGMPKERFSAEFPKEGPSILRIQQVVRGDSAAYFCASSPGQGNNSPLHFGNGTRLTVT.